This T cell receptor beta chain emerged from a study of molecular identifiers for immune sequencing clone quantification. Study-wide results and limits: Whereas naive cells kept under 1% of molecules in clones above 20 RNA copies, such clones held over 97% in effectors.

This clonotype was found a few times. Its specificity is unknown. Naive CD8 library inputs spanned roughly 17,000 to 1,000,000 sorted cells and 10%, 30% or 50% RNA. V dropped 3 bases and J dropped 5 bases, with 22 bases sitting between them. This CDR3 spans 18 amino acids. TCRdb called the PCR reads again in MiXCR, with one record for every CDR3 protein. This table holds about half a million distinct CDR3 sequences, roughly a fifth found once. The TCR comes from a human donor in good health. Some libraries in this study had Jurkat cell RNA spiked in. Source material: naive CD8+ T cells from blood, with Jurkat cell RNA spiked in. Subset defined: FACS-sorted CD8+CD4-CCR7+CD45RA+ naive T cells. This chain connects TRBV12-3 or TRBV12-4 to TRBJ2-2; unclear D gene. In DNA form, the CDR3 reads TGTGCCAGCAGTTTCTCCCTGCCCTGGCGAGGTGGGACCGGGGAGCTGTTTTTT. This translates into CASSFSLPWRGGTGELFF.